The entry that follows covers one TCR beta chain sequence. Its specificity is unknown. The CDR3 covers 15 residues. V was pared by 0 bases and J by 3 bases, with 11 bases between. The germline gives CDR1 MNHEY, CDR2 SVGAGI. This specimen comes from a study of vaccination and CD4 T cells after COVID-19. The treatment: approximately 11-day PBMC culture with coronavirus spike peptide pools or control peptides (ViraFEST assay). Cultured CD4+ T cell DNA was sequenced using the Oncomine TCR Beta short-read assay. Via MiXCR, TCRdb re-called the PCR reads, giving one row per CDR3 protein. The data hold 9,000 to 9,500 distinct CDR3 sequences, with about 60% observed a single time.

The specimen was CD4+ T cells from blood, cultured in vitro. This receptor was taken from a human donor who had recovered from COVID-19. The chain has TRBV6-5 and TRBJ1-1, with D hard to call. CDR3 in DNA: TGTGCCAGCAGTTACTCCGTTATGGGCCACACTGAAGCTTTCTTT. This encodes CASSYSVMGHTEAFF.